The 5 T cell receptor beta chains reported below all come from one sample, sequenced in a study of blood T cell repertoires in COVID-19. Here immunoSEQ multiplex PCR was the method, and the copy in TCRdb shows in-frame clones only, minus some. Here the sample spans approximately 130,000 clones, approximately 80% being singletons. Material: peripheral blood. The receptors stem from a woman in her fifties or sixties with active or convalescent COVID-19.

This chain connects TRBV6-1 to TRBJ1-6; D unresolved. Deletions cut 3 bases from V and 9 bases from J, with 12 bases between. Germline V CDR1 and CDR2: MNHNS, SASEGT. This CDR3 has 14 amino acids. CDR3: CASSELDPGSPLHF. The CDR3 DNA is TGTGCCAGCAGTGAGTTAGACCCGGGTTCACCCCTCCACTTT.

This clone was observed once. The chain links TRBV18 to TRBJ2-7; 7 bases are shared with TRBD1. The V segment lost 6 bases and the J segment 7 bases; nucleotides outside the gene matches: 15. The CDR3 has 15 residues. Germline CDR1 reads KGHSH; CDR2 reads LQKENI. DNA of the CDR3: TGTGCCAGCTCCCCTAGACAGGGAACAGAGGGGGAGCAGTACGTC. Translation: CASSPRQGTEGEQYV.

This rearrangement joins TRBV29-1 to TRBJ1-1, with D tentatively TRBD1 (6 bases). Germline CDR1 reads SQVTM; CDR2 reads ANQGSEA. The V and J ends lost 4 bases and 2 bases respectively, with 14 bases between them. This CDR3 has 14 amino acids. For the CDR3, the DNA is TGCAGCGTTGGTATAGGGGGGGGCAACACTGAAGCTTTCTTT. Translating it yields CSVGIGGGNTEAFF.

The rearrangement joins TRBV7-9 to TRBJ1-4; a possible D gene is TRBD1 (5 bases). V lost 6 bases, J lost 6 bases, and 8 bases lay in between. The CDR3 extends over 12 amino acids. Germline V gene lookup returns CDR1 SEHNR and CDR2 FQNEAQ (reference sequence). CDR3 DNA sequence: TGTGCCAGCAGACGGGGGGATGAAAAACTGTTTTTT. It specifies CASRRGDEKLFF.

There are a few counts of this clone. This rearrangement joins TRBV28 to TRBJ1-2; 10 positions agree with TRBD1. CDR1 is MDHEN, CDR2 SYDVKM, per germline. This CDR3 has 16 residues. Unmatched junction bases numbered 7, after V lost 6 bases and J lost 0 bases. As DNA, the CDR3 is TGTGCCAGCAGAGGACCGGGACAGGGGCCTAACTATGGCTACACCTTC. Translation gives CASRGPGQGPNYGYTF.